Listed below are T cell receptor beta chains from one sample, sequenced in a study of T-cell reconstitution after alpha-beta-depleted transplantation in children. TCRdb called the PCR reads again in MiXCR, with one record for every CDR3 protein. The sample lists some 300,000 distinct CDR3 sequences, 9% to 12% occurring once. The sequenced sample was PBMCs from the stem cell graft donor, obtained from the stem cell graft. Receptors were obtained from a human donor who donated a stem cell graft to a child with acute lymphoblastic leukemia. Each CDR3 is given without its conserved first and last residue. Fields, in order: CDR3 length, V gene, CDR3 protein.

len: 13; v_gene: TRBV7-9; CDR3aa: ASSLAQGIGYGYT
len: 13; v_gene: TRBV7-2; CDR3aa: ASSLGTGLNQPQH
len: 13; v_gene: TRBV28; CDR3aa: ASLNGGRLSYEQY
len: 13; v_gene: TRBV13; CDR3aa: ASSSRDFPGNEQF
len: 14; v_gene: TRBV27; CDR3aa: ASSPERGPRRNTIY
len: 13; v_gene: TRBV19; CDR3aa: ASSGPGQGKNIQY
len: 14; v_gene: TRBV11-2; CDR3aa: ASSSTYRFMNTEAF
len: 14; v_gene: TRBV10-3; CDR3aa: AIRGQGGDMNTEAF
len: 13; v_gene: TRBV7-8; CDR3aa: ASRRIRWAYNEQF
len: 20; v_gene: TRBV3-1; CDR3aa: ASSQETFAPRSGLSSYNEQF
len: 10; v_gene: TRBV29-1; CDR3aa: SVELGTDTQY
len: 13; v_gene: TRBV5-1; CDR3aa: ASSLALGLAYEQY
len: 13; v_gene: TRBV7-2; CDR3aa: ASSLRTGPNEKLF
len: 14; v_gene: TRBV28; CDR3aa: ASSPAAGTLANEQY
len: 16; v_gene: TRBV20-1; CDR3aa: SAATSGISVMSGETQY
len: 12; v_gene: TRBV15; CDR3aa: ATSYTGLTGELF
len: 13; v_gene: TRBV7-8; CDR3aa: ASSMTSGTYNEQF
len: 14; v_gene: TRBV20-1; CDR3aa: SASLGQGTRSGTQY
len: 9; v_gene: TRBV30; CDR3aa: AWTRNTEAF
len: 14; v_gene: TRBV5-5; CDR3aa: ASSLRSGAQMGGYT
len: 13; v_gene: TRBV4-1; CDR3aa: ASSQELGKNYGYT
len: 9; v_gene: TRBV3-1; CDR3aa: ASSPNGPPV
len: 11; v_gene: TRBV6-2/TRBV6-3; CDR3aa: ASRGQPGNTIY
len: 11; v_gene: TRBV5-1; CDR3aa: ASSLGSGGEQY
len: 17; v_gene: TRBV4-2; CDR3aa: ASSQVDRTPGGLQETQY
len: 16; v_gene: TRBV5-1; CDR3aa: ASSGLAGPIASSYEQY
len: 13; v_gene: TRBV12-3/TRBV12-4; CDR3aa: ASSFRVMGGNEQF
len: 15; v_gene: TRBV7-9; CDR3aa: ASSLAPGLADSYEQY
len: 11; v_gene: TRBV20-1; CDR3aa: SATIPQGTEAF
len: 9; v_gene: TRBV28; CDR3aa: ASSLRQEEF
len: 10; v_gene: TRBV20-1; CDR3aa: SAASGAYEQY
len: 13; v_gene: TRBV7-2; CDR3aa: ASSLATGAANIQY
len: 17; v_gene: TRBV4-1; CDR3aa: ASSQAPLGGDSSTDTQY
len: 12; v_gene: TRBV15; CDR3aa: ATSPIGRADTQY
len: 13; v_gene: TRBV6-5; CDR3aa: ATNRASGVTDTQY
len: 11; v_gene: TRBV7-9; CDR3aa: ASSLGVFDQQF
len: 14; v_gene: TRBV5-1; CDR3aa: ASSQQVGGSRGEQF
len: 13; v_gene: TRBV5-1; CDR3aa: ASSSRGEDNSPLH
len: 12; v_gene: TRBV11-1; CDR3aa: ASNLVSGYNEQF
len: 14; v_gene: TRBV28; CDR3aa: ASSQPRTGNSYEQY
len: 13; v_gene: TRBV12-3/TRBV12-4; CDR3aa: ASSLTGGLDYGYT
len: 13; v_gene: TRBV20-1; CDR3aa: SARDLELSVYEQY
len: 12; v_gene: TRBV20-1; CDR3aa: SASPRRGGTEAF